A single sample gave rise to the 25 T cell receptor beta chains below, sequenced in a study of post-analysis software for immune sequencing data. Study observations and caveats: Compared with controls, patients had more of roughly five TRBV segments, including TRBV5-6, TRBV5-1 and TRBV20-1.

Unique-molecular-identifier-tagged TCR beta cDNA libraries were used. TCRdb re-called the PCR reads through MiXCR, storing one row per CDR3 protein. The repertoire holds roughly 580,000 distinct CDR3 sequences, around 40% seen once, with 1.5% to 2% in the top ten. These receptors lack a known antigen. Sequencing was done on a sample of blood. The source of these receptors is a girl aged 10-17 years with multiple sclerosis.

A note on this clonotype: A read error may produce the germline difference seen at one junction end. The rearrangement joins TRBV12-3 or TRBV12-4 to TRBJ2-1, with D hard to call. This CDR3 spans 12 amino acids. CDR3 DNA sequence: TGTGCCAGCAGTTTTTCTGGTGGTGAGCGGTTCTTC. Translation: CASSFSGGERFF.

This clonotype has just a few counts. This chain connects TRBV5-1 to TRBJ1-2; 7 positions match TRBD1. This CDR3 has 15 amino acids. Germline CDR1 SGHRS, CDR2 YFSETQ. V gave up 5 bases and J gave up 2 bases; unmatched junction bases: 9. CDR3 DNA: TGCGCCAGCAGGGCGGCCGGACAGGAGAACTATGGCTACACCTTC. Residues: CASRAAGQENYGYTF.

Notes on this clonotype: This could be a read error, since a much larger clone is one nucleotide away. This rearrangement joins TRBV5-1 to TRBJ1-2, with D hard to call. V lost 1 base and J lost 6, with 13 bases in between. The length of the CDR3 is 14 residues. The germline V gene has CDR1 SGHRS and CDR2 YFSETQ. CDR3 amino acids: CASSLTLSADGYTF. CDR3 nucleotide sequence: TGCGCCAGCAGCTTGACTTTATCGGCAGATGGCTACACCTTC.

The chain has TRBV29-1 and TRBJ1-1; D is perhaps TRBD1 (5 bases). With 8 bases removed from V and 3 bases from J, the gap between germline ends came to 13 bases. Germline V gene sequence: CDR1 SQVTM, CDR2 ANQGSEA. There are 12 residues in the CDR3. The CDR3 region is CSLAGRDTEAFF. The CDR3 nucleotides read TGCAGCCTTGCAGGGAGGGACACTGAAGCTTTCTTT.

The CDR3 nucleotides read TGCGCCAGCAGCCAAGTTAAAGGGACCCGCTACGAGCAGTACTTC. Residues: CASSQVKGTRYEQYF. The chain carries TRBV4-1 and TRBJ2-7, with D perhaps TRBD1 or TRBD2 (5 bases each). Trimming took off 1 base at V and 3 bases at J, with 13 bases between the two ends. CDR1 and CDR2 from the germline V gene are MGHRA and YSYEKL. This CDR3 region has 15 residues.

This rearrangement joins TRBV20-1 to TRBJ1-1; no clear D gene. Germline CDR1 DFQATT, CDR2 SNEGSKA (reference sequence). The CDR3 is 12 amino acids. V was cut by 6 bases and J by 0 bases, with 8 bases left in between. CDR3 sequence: CSAHTLNTEAFF. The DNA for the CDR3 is TGCAGTGCCCACACGTTGAACACTGAAGCTTTCTTT.

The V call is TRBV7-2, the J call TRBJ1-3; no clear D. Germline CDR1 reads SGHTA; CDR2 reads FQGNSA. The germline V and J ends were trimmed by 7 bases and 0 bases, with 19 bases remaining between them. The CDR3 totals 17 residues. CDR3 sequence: CASIPPGGTYSGNTIYF. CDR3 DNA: TGTGCCAGCATCCCACCTGGAGGAACGTACTCTGGAAACACCATATATTTT. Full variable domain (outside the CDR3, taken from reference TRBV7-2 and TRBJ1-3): GAGVSQSPSNKVTEKGKDVELRCDPISGHTALYWYRQSLGQGLEFLIYFQGNSAPDKSGLPSDRFSAERTGGSVSTLTIQRTQQEDSAVYLCASIPPGGTYSGNTIYFGEGSWLTVV.

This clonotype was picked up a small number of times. CDR3 coding DNA: TGTGCCATCAGTGAGTCGCGGCTAAATACCTACAATGAGCAGTTCTTC. It codes for CAISESRLNTYNEQFF. V is TRBV10-3 and J is TRBJ2-1; the D is unclear. The CDR3 is made up of 16 amino acids. CDR1 and CDR2 from the germline V gene are ENHRY and SYGVKD. Trimming removed 0 bases from V and 2 bases from J, with 11 bases in between.

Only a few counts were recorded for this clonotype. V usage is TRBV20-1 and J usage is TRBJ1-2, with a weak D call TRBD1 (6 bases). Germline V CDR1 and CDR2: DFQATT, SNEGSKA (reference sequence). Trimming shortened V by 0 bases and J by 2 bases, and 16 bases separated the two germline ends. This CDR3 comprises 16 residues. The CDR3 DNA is TGCAGTGCTAGAGATTTGGGGACAACAGGGAACTATGGCTACACCTTC. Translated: CSARDLGTTGNYGYTF.

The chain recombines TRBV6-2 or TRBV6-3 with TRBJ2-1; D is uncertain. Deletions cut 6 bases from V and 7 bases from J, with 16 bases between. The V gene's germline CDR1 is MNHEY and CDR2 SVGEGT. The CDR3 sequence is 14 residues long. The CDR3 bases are TGTGCCAGCAGGGAAGTAGAGGCTAGGAATGAGCAGTTCTTC. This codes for CASREVEARNEQFF.

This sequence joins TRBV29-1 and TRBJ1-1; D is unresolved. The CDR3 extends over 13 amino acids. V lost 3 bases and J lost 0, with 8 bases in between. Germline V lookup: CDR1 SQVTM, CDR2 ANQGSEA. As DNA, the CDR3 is TGCAGCGTTGAGTACAGCATGAACACTGAAGCTTTCTTT. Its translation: CSVEYSMNTEAFF.

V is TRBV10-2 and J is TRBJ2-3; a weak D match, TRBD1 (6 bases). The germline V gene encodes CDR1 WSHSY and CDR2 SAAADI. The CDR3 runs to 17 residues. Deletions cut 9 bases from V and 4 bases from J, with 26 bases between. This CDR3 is CASSLQARGRGADTQYF. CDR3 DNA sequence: TGCGCCAGTTCCCTCCAAGCACGGGGCAGGGGAGCAGATACGCAGTATTTT.

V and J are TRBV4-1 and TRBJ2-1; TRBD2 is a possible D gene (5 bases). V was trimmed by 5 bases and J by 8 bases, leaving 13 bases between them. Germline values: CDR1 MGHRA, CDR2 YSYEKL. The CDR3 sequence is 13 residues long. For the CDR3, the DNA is TGCGCCAGCAGCGGATACGGGGTCCATGAGCAGTTCTTC. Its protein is CASSGYGVHEQFF.

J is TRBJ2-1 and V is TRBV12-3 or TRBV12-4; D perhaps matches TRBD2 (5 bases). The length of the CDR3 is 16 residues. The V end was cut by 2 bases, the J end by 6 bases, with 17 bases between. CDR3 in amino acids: CASSLKRSLPSNEQFF. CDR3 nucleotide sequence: TGTGCCAGCAGTTTAAAGCGGTCCCTGCCGAGCAATGAGCAGTTCTTC.

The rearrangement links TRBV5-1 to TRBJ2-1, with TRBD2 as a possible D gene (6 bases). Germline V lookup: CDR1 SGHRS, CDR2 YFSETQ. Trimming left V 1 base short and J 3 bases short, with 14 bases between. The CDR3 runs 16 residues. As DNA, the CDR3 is TGCGCCAGCAGCTTGATGGTAGCGGAGCACTACAATGAGCAGTTCTTC. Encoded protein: CASSLMVAEHYNEQFF.

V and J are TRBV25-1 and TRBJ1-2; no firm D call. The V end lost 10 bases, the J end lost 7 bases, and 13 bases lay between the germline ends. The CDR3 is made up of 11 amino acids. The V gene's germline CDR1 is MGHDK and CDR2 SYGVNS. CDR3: CAIKGEGGYTF. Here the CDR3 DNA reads TGTGCCATCAAGGGTGAGGGTGGCTACACCTTC.

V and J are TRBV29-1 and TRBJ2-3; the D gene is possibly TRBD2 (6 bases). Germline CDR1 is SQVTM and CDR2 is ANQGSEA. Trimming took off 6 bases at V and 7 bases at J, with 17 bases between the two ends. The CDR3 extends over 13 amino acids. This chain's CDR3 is CSVEGGALNTQYF. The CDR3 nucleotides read TGCAGCGTCGAGGGCGGGGCCCTTAATACGCAGTATTTT.

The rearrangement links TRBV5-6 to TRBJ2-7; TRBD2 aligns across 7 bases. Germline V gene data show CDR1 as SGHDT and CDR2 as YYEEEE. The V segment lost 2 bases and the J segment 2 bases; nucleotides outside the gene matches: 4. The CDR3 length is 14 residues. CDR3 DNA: TGTGCCAGCAGCTTCCTAGCGGAGGCCTACGAGCAGTACTTC. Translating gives CASSFLAEAYEQYF.

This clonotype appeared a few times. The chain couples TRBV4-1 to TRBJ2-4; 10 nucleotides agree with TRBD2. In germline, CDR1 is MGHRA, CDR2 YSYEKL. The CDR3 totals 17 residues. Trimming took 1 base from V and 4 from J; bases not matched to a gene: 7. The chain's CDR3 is CASSQGLVAGGKNIQYF. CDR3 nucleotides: TGCGCCAGCAGCCAAGGTTTGGTAGCGGGGGGTAAAAACATTCAGTACTTC.

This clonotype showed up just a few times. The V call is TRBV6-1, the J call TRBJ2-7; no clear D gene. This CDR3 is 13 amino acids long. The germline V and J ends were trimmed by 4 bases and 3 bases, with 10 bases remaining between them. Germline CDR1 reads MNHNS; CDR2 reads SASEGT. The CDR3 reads CASSVHSDYEQYF. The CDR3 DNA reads TGTGCCAGCAGTGTCCACAGTGACTACGAGCAGTACTTC.

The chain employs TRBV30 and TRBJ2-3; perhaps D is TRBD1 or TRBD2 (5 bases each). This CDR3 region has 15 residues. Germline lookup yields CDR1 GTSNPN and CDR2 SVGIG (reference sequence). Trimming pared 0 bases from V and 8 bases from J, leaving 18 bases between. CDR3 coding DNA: TGTGCCTGGAGTGTAACCAGCGTCGGGGCGGGTACGCAGTATTTT. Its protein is CAWSVTSVGAGTQYF.

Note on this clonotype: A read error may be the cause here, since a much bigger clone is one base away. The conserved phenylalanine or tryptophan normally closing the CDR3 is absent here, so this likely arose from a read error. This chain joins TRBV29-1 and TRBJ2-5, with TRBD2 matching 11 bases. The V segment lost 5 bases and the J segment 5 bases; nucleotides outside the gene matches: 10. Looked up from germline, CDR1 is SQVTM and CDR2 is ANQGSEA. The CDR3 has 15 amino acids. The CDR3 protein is CSVLHLAGGRETQYL. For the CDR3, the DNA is TGCAGCGTTCTCCATTTAGCGGGAGGGCGGGAGACCCAGTACCTC.

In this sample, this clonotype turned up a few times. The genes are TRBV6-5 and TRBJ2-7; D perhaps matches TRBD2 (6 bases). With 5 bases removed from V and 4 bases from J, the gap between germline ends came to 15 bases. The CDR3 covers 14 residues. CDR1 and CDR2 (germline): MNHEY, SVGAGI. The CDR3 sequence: CASSPTRPGYEQYF. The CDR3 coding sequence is TGTGCCAGCAGTCCGACTAGGCCCGGTTACGAGCAGTACTTC.

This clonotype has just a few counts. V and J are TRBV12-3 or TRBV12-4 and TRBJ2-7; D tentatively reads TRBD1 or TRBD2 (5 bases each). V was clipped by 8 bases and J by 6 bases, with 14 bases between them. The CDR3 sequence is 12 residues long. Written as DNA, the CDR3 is TGTGCCAGCGCCCTCAGTGGGGGCGAGCAGTACTTC. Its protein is CASALSGGEQYF.

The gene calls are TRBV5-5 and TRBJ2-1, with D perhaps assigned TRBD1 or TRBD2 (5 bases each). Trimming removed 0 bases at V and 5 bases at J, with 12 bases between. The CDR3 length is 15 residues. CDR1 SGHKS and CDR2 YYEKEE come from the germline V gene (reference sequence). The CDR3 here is CASSLGALGDNEQFF. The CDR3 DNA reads TGTGCCAGCAGCTTGGGAGCGTTGGGGGACAATGAGCAGTTCTTC.